The 8 T cell receptor beta chains reported below all come from one sample, sequenced in a study of control samples from healthy donors and cancer patients. Repertoires were generated with immunoSEQ multiplex PCR, while TCRdb's copy carries only in-frame clones and drops some. The table has hundreds of thousands of clones, about 93% seen once; the top ten hold more than 6%. Sequencing input: PBMCs. These receptors originate from a man aged 35-49 years with head and neck cancer.

This sequence joins TRBV11-1 and TRBJ2-3, with 8 bases lining up with TRBD2. V lost 5 bases to trimming and J lost 4 bases; unmatched junction nucleotides: 5. Germline values: CDR1 SGHAT, CDR2 FQDESV (reference sequence). This CDR3 has 14 residues. CDR3 in amino acids: CASSRGGRADTQYF. CDR3 DNA: TGTGCCAGCAGCCGGGGGGGCCGAGCAGATACGCAGTATTTT.

V is TRBV28 and J is TRBJ1-2, with unresolved D. This CDR3 comprises 11 residues. Germline V gene lookup returns CDR1 MDHEN and CDR2 SYDVKM. Trimming stripped 1 base from V and 7 bases from J, with 4 bases between. CDR3 bases: TGTGCCAGCAGTTTATTGCGTGGCTACACCTTC. It specifies CASSLLRGYTF.

The chain links TRBV6-5 to TRBJ2-1; 7 positions match TRBD2. The CDR3 spans 15 residues. Trimming cost V 2 bases and J 8 bases; bases outside gene matches: 9. The germline V gene has CDR1 MNHEY and CDR2 SVGAGI. The CDR3 DNA reads TGTGCCAGCAGTTACCGCTCGCGGGGGATGGATGAGCAGTTCTTC. Amino acids: CASSYRSRGMDEQFF.

The chain is built from TRBV29-1 and TRBJ1-1, with D unclear. CDR1 is SQVTM, CDR2 ANQGSEA, per germline. V was clipped by 7 bases and J by 5 bases, with 14 bases between them. The CDR3 length is 12 residues. The CDR3 protein is CSAAYSGTEAFF. CDR3 nucleotide sequence: TGCAGCGCTGCCTACTCTGGGACTGAAGCTTTCTTT.

V usage is TRBV5-8 and J usage is TRBJ2-1, with 10 positions matching TRBD2. Unmatched junction bases numbered 7, after V lost 1 base and J lost 6 bases. This CDR3 region has 16 residues. CDR1 is SGHTS, CDR2 YDEGEE, per germline. The CDR3 nucleotides are TGTGCCAGCAGCTTGCCCGGACTAGCGGTAGCCAATGAGCAGTTCTTC. Translated, it gives CASSLPGLAVANEQFF. The full variable domain, rest sourced from reference TRBV5-8 and TRBJ2-1, is EAGVTQSPTHLIKTRGQQATLRCSPISGHTSVYWYQQALGLGLQFLLWYDEGEERNRGNFPPRFSGRQFPNYSSELNVNALELEDSALYLCASSLPGLAVANEQFFGPGTRLTVL.

The genes are TRBV12-5 and TRBJ1-4; 9 bases agree with TRBD1. Germline CDR1 and CDR2: LGHNT and FRNRAP. Trimming cost V 1 base and J 5 bases; bases outside gene matches: 5. The CDR3 is made up of 16 amino acids. In nucleotides, the CDR3 is TGTGCTAGTGGTTTGGCAATCGGACAGGGGAATGAAAAACTGTTTTTT. This codes for CASGLAIGQGNEKLFF.

This sequence joins TRBV15 and TRBJ1-1; tentative D call: TRBD1 (5 bases). Germline values: CDR1 LNHNV, CDR2 YYDKDF (reference sequence). The CDR3 sequence is 15 residues long. Trimming removed 1 base from V and 5 bases from J, with 14 bases in between. CDR3 in amino acids: CATSRGRGDPTEAFF. The CDR3 region has the DNA TGTGCCACCAGCAGAGGTCGAGGGGATCCGACTGAAGCTTTCTTT. The variable domain in full, with the rest retrieved from reference TRBV15 and TRBJ1-1, is DAMVIQNPRYQVTQFGKPVTLSCSQTLNHNVMYWYQQKSSQAPKLLFHYYDKDFNNEADTPDNFQSRRPNTSFCFLDIRSPGLGDTAMYLCATSRGRGDPTEAFFGQGTRLTVV.

This clone appeared once. The chain couples TRBV27 to TRBJ2-5; 9 bases map to TRBD2. Germline V gene data show CDR1 as MNHEY and CDR2 as SMNVEV (reference sequence). This CDR3 is built from 18 residues. V lost 6 bases, J lost 4 bases, and 18 bases stayed unmatched. Here the CDR3 reads CASRTIYSGRGSRETQYF. The CDR3 DNA reads as TGTGCCAGCAGAACCATCTATAGCGGGAGAGGGAGTAGAGAGACCCAGTACTTC.